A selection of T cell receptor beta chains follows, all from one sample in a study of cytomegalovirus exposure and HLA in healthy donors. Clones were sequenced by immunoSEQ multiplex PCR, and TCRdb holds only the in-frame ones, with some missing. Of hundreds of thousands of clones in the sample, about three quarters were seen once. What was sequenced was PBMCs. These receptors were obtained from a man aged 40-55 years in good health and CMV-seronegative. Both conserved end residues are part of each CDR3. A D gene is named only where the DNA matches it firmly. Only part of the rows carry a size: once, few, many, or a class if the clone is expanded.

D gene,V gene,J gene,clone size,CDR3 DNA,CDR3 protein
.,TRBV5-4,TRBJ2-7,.,TGTGCCAGCAGCTTATCCACGAGCTCCTACGAGCAGTACTTC,CASSLSTSSYEQYF
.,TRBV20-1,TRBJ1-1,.,TGCAGTGCTTTCGGACAGATTGAAGCTTTCTTT,CSAFGQIEAFF
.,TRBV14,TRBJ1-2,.,TGTGCCAGCAGCCAGTTCCTTTCCGCGTACGGCTACACCTTC,CASSQFLSAYGYTF
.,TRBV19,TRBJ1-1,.,TGTGCCAGTAAACGAGCGATGAACACTGAAGCTTTCTTT,CASKRAMNTEAFF
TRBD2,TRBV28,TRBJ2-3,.,TGTGCCAGCACTAGTACCGGGACTAGCGGAGATACGCAGTATTTT,CASTSTGTSGDTQYF
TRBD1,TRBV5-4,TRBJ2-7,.,TGTGCCAGCAGCCCTATCCCGACAGGGGGCTCTTACGAGCAGTACTTC,CASSPIPTGGSYEQYF
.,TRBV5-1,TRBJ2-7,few,TGCGCCAGCGCCGAAACCCCCCAGGGGTTAGCCTACGAGCAGTACTTC,CASAETPQGLAYEQYF
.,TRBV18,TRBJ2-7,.,TGTGCCAGCTCACCATCAGGGACCTACGAGCAGTACTTC,CASSPSGTYEQYF
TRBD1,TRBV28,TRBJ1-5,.,TGTGCCAGCCTTAAATCTGGACAGGGGGCTTTTCAGCCCCAGCATTTT,CASLKSGQGAFQPQHF
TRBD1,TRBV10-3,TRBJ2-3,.,TGTGCCATCAGCCCTGGGACAGCTCCTAGCACAGATACGCAGTATTTT,CAISPGTAPSTDTQYF
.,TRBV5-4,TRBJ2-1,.,TGTGCCAGCAGCTCCCCGTTGGAGGGTTTGAGCTCCTACAATGAGCAGTTCTTC,CASSSPLEGLSSYNEQFF
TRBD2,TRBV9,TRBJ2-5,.,TGTGCCAGCAGCTTCCAGACTAGCGGAGGCCAAGAGACCCAGTACTTC,CASSFQTSGGQETQYF
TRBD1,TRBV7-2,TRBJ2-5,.,TGTGCCAGCAGCCTCCTAGGACAGGGCGGCGAGACCCAGTACTTC,CASSLLGQGGETQYF
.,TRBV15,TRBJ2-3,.,TGTGCCACCAGCAGAGTGGGGGCCACAGATACGCAGTATTTT,CATSRVGATDTQYF
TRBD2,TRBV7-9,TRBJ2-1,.,TGTGCCGGGGGAGGGAGGGGCGGTAGCTCCTACAATGAGCAGTTCTTC,CAGGGRGGSSYNEQFF
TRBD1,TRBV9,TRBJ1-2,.,TGTGCCAGCACCCTGGGACAGGGGACCTATGGCTACACCTTC,CASTLGQGTYGYTF
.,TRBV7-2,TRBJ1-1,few,TGTGCCAGCAGCTTCGGGTCGAACACTGAAGCTTTCTTT,CASSFGSNTEAFF
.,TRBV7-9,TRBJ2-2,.,TGTTCCAGCAGCTTAGGAGGAGGGCTGAACACCGGGGAGCTGTTTTTT,CSSSLGGGLNTGELFF
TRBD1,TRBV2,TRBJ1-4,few,TGTGCCAGCAGTGACCCGACAGGGGGCCAAAAACTGTTTTTT,CASSDPTGGQKLFF
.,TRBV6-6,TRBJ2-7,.,TGTGCCATCTCAATCGGCTACGAGCAGTACTTC,CAISIGYEQYF
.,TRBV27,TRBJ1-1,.,TGTGCCAGCAGTTCGCTAAGGACAGTACGCGGGGGCACTGAAGCTTTCTTT,CASSSLRTVRGGTEAFF
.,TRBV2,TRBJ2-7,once,TGTGCCAGCAGGGGGGGAACACTAAACTACGAGCAGTACTTC,CASRGGTLNYEQYF
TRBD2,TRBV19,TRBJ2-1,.,TGTGCCAGTAGGGCCCTGAGCGGGGGAGTGAGTGAGCAGTTCTTC,CASRALSGGVSEQFF
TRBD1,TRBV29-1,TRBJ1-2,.,TGCAGCGTTGACCTACCGGGACAGGGTTTGAAGGGCTACACCTTC,CSVDLPGQGLKGYTF
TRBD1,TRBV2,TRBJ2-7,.,TGTGCCAGCAGTGCTCACGGACAGGGGATCTCCGAGCAGTACTTC,CASSAHGQGISEQYF
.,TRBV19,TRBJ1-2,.,TGTGCCAGTAACCTCGCGGGACGTCGACCTTTTTTGGGCTACACCTTC,CASNLAGRRPFLGYTF
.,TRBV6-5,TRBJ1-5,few,TGTGCCAGCAGCCAATTTCGGAATCAGCCCCAGCATTTT,CASSQFRNQPQHF
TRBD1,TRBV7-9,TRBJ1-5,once,TGTGCCAGCAGCACGACAGGGGGGGACAATCAGCCCCAGCATTTT,CASSTTGGDNQPQHF
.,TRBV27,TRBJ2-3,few,TGTGCCAGCAGTTTATCCGGGGTGAGGGGGGATACGCAGTATTTT,CASSLSGVRGDTQYF
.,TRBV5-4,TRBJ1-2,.,TGTGCCAGCAGCTTAGACCGGGTCCTTTCCTATGGCTACACCTTC,CASSLDRVLSYGYTF
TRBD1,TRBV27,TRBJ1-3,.,TGTGCCAGCAGTTTAGGAGGGAAACAGGGGCCCGGAAACACCATATATTTT,CASSLGGKQGPGNTIYF
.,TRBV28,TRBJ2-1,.,TGTGCCAGCAGTCCAATTACCAGCGGCGAGCAGTTCTTC,CASSPITSGEQFF
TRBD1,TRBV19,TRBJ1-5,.,TGTGCCACCCTACCTCCCGGGACAGGGGCTCAGCCCCAGCATTTT,CATLPPGTGAQPQHF
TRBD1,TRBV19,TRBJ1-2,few,TGTGCCAGTAGTTTCGGCTCAGGGGGAATTGGCTACACCTTC,CASSFGSGGIGYTF
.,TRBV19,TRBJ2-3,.,TGTGCCAGTTCCGGTTTTACAGATACGCAGTATTTT,CASSGFTDTQYF
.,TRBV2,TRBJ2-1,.,TGTGCCAGCAGTGAAGAGTTGAGTACCTACAATGAGCAGTTCTTC,CASSEELSTYNEQFF
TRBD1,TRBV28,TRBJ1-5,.,TGTGCCAGCAGTTACGCAGGGGGAAGGAGCAATCAGCCCCAGCATTTT,CASSYAGGRSNQPQHF
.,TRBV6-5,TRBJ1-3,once,TGTGCCAGCAGTTACCAGACAGAAGGTGGAAACACCATATATTTT,CASSYQTEGGNTIYF
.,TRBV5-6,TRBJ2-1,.,TGTGCCAGCAGCCGGCTAGCGCTCCCCCATGAGCAGTTCTTC,CASSRLALPHEQFF
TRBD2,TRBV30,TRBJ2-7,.,TGTGCCTGGAGTACGGGGACTAGCCGCTACGAGCAGTACTTC,CAWSTGTSRYEQYF
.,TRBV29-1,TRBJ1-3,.,TGCAGCGTTTCAAGGCTTGGACTCTCTGGAAACACCATATATTTT,CSVSRLGLSGNTIYF
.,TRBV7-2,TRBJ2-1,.,TGTGCCAGCAGCTTGAGTCAGGCTGGCAATGAGCAGTTCTTC,CASSLSQAGNEQFF
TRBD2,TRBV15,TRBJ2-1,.,TGTGCCACCAGCAGAGATCGGGTGGCTAGCGGGGGTTATACTGAGCAGTTCTTC,CATSRDRVASGGYTEQFF
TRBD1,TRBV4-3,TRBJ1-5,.,TGCGCCAGCAGCCAGGACAGGTATAGCAATCAGCCCCAGCATTTT,CASSQDRYSNQPQHF
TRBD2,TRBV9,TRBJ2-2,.,TGTGCCAGCAGCCGAGCGGGAGGTACGAACACCGGGGAGCTGTTTTTT,CASSRAGGTNTGELFF
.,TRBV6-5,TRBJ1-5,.,TGTGCCAGCAGGTACTCCGCCAGAGGCCAGCCCCAGCATTTT,CASRYSARGQPQHF
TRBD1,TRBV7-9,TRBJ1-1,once,TGTTCCAGCAGCTTAGGACAGGGGGCTGAAGCTTTCTTT,CSSSLGQGAEAFF
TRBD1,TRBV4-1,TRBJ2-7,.,TGCGCCAGCAGCCTCGGACAGGGGACCTCCTACGAGCAGTACTTC,CASSLGQGTSYEQYF
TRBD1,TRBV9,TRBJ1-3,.,TGTGCCAGCAGCGTACCGACAGGGGCCCCTGGAAACACCATATATTTT,CASSVPTGAPGNTIYF
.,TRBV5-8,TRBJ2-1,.,TGTGCCAGCAGCTTGGAGGGGGGGGCCGGGAATGAGCAGTTCTTC,CASSLEGGAGNEQFF
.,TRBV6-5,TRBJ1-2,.,TGTGCCAGCAGTATGGACAGTTCTAGGGGCTACACCTTC,CASSMDSSRGYTF
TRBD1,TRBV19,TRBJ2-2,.,TGTGCCAGTAGTGTTCGGACAGGGGTTGGTACCGGGGAGCTGTTTTTT,CASSVRTGVGTGELFF
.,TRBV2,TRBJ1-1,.,TGTGCCAGTGTTACAGGTGGGGTTACTGAAGCTTTCTTT,CASVTGGVTEAFF
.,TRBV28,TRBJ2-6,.,TGTGCCAGCAGGTTGACAGTCACGACGGGGGCCAACGTCCTGACTTTC,CASRLTVTTGANVLTF
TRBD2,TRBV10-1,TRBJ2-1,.,TGCGCCAGCAGTGACCTAGCGGGACACAATGAGCAGTTCTTC,CASSDLAGHNEQFF
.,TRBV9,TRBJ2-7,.,TGTGCCAGCAGCGTAAATCCCACGGGGGGCCCTTTCGGCGAGCAGTACTTC,CASSVNPTGGPFGEQYF
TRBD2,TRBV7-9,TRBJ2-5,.,TGTGCCAGCAGCTTTGGACTAGCCCCTCGGGAGACCCAGTACTTC,CASSFGLAPRETQYF
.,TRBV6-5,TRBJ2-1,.,TGTGCCAGCAGTTACTCTAGTTACCGGGTCTCCAATGAGCAGTTCTTC,CASSYSSYRVSNEQFF